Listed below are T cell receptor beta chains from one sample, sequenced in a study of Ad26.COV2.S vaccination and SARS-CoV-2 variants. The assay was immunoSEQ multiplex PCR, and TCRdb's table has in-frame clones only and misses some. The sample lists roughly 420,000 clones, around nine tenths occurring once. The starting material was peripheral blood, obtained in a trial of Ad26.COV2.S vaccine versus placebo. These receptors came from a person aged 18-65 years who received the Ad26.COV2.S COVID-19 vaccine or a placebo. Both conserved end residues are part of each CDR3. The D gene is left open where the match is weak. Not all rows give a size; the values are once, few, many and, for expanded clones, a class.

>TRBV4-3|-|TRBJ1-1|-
CASSQMTEYTEAFF
TGCGCCAGCAGCCAAATGACGGAGTATACTGAAGCTTTCTTT
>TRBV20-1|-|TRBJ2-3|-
CSASFWGMGGADTQYF
TGCAGTGCTAGTTTCTGGGGGATGGGGGGTGCAGATACGCAGTATTTT
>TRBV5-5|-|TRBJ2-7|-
CASSRTSYEQYF
TGTGCCAGCAGTCGTACGTCCTACGAGCAGTACTTC
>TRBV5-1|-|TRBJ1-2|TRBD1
CASSWGQGSSGYTF
TGCGCCAGCAGCTGGGGACAGGGCAGCAGCGGCTACACCTTC
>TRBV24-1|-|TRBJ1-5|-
CATISRVAAQPQHF
TGTGCCACCATTTCGCGGGTTGCGGCTCAGCCCCAGCATTTT
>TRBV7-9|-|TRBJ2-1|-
CASSPQRVREFF
TGTGCCAGCAGCCCCCAACGGGTGAGGGAGTTCTTC
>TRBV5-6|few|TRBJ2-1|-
CASSLDWGGSYNEQFF
TGTGCCAGCAGCTTGGACTGGGGCGGTTCTTACAATGAGCAGTTCTTC
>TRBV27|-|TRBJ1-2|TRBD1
CASTGGYGYTF
TGTGCCAGCACAGGGGGCTATGGCTACACCTTC
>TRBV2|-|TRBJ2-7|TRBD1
CASRGRGEQYF
TGTGCCAGCAGAGGCAGGGGGGAGCAGTACTTC
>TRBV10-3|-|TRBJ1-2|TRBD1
CAISQTGLKVGYTF
TGTGCCATCAGCCAGACAGGGTTAAAGGTTGGCTACACCTTC
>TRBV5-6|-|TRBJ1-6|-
CASSPAPTANNSPLHF
TGTGCCAGCAGCCCAGCCCCGACAGCCAATAATTCACCCCTCCACTTT
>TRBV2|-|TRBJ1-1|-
CASSPLGGRNTEAFF
TGTGCCAGCAGCCCCCTTGGGGGGAGGAACACTGAAGCTTTCTTT
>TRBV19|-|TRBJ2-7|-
CASSISHPGAAYEQYF
TGTGCCAGTAGTATATCCCACCCAGGGGCTGCCTACGAGCAGTACTTC
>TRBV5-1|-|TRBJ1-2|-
CASSPRGEPIGGYTF
TGCGCCAGCAGCCCCCGCGGGGAGCCTATCGGGGGCTACACCTTC
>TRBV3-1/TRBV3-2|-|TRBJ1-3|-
CASSHSGNTIYF
TGTGCCAGCAGCCACTCTGGAAACACCATATATTTT
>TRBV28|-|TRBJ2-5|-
CASPRKPGYQETQYF
TGTGCCAGCCCAAGGAAACCAGGGTACCAAGAGACCCAGTACTTC
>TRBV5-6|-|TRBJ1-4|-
CASSLLGLQEKLFF
TGTGCCAGCAGCTTGCTGGGTCTTCAGGAAAAACTGTTTTTT
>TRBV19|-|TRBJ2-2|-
CASRTTGSGELFF
TGTGCCAGTAGGACCACAGGGTCCGGGGAGCTGTTTTTT
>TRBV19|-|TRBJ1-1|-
CASRTYRKGTNTEAFF
TGTGCCAGTAGGACCTATCGGAAAGGGACCAACACTGAAGCTTTCTTT
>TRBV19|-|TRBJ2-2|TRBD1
CASSTPTGTGGLNTGELFF
TGTGCCAGTAGTACCCCAACCGGGACAGGGGGGCTGAACACCGGGGAGCTGTTTTTT
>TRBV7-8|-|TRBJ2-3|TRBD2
CASSAGTSSSVSTDTQYF
TGTGCCAGCAGCGCCGGGACTAGTTCTTCCGTTAGCACAGATACGCAGTATTTT
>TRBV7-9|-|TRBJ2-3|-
CASSFSTLSTDTQYF
TGTGCCAGCAGCTTTAGCACCCTTAGCACAGATACGCAGTATTTT
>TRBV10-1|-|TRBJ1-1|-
CASSRRRGLTTAEAFF
TGCGCCAGCAGCAGAAGGCGGGGACTTACGACCGCTGAAGCTTTCTTT
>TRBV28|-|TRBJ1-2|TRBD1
CASRVGTGRYYGYTF
TGTGCCAGCAGAGTCGGGACAGGACGATACTATGGCTACACCTTC
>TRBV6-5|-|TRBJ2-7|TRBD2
CASSDAGGSSYEQYF
TGTGCCAGCAGCGACGCGGGGGGAAGCTCCTACGAGCAGTACTTC
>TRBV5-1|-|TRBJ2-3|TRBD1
CASSLRTGSQSDTQYF
TGCGCCAGCAGCCTACGGACAGGGTCTCAGTCTGACACGCAGTATTTT
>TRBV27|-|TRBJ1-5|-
CASSPTPDLHQPQHF
TGTGCCAGCAGCCCGACCCCCGATCTCCATCAGCCCCAGCATTTT